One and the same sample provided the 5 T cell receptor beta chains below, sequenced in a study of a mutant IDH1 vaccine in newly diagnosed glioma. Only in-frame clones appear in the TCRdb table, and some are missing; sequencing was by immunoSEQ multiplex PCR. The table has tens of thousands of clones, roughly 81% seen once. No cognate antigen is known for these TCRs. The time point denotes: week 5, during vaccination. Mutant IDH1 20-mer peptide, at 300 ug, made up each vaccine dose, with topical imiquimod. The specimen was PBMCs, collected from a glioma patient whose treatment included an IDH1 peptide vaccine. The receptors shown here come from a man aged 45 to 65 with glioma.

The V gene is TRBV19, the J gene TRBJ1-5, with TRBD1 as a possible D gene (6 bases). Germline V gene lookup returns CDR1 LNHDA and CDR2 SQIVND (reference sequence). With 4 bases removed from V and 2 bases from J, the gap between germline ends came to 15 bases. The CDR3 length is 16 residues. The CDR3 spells CASSTTGFGGNQPQHF. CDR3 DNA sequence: TGTGCCAGTAGTACAACAGGGTTCGGTGGCAATCAGCCCCAGCATTTT.

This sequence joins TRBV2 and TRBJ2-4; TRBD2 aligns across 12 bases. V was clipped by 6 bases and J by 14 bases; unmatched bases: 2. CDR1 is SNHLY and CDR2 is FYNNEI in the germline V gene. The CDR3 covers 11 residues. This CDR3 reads CASRASGGEYF. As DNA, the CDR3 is TGTGCCAGCAGGGCTAGCGGGGGGGAGTACTTC.

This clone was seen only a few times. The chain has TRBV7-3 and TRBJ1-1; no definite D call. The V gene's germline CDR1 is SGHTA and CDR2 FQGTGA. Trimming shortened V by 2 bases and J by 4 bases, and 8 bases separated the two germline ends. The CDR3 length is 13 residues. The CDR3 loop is CASSLDQATEAFF. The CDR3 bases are TGTGCCAGCAGCTTAGATCAAGCCACTGAAGCTTTCTTT.

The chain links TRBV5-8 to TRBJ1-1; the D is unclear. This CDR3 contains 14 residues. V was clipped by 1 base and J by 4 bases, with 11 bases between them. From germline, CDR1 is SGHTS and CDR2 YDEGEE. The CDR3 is CASSLSDLLTEAFF. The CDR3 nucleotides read TGTGCCAGCAGCTTGTCAGATCTTCTCACTGAAGCTTTCTTT.

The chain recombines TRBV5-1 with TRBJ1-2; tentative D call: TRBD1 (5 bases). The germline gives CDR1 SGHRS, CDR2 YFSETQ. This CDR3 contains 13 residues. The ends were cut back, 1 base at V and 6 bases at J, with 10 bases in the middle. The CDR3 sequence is CASSLWGVDGYTF. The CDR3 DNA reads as TGCGCCAGCAGCTTGTGGGGGGTGGATGGCTACACCTTC.